This T cell receptor (beta chain) was found in a study of T cells in Graves' hyperthyroidism and ophthalmopathy. This CDR3 contains 17 residues. J was trimmed by 0 bases and V by 8 bases; bases with no gene match: 10. A word on this clonotype: The antigen is not known.

The study's findings and limits: Ophthalmopathy was distinguished from stable hyperthyroidism by 13 V-J signatures.

The CDR3 regions of TCR beta were amplified from RNA transcripts. The TCR CDR3 was amplified in a first-round RT-PCR using the HTBI primer set. A single record per CDR3 protein comes from TCRdb applying MiXCR to the multiplex PCR reads. The sample shows fewer than 450,000 distinct CDR3 sequences, 12% to 15% of them seen only once. The chain combines TRBV12-3 or TRBV12-4 with TRBJ2-1, with 10 nucleotides matching TRBD2. This TCR was sampled from a woman aged 55-69 years with Graves' ophthalmopathy. Sequencing input: blood. CDR3 nucleotides: TGTGCCAGCTTGCCGTGGCTAGCGGGAGACTCCTACAATGAGCAGTTCTTC. It translates to CASLPWLAGDSYNEQFF.